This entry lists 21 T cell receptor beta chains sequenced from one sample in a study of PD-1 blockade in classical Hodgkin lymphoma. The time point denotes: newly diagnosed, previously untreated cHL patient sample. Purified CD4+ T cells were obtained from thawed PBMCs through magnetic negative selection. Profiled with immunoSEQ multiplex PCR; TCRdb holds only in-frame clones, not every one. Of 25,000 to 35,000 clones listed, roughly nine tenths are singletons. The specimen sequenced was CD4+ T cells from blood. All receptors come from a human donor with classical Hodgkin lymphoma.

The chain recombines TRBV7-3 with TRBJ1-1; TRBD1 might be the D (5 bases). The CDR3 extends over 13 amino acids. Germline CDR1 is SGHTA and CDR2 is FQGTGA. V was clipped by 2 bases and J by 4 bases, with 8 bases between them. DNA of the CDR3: TGTGCCAGCAGCTTAGGGGGGACCACTGAAGCTTTCTTT. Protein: CASSLGGTTEAFF.

The CDR3 protein is CASQAGQGLATNEKLFF. In DNA, the CDR3 is TGTGCCAGCCAAGCCGGACAGGGTTTGGCAACTAATGAAAAACTGTTTTTT. The gene calls are TRBV28 and TRBJ1-4; 8 positions agree with TRBD1. V gave up 8 bases and J gave up 0 bases; unmatched junction bases: 11. The germline V gene encodes CDR1 MDHEN and CDR2 SYDVKM. The CDR3 spans 17 residues.

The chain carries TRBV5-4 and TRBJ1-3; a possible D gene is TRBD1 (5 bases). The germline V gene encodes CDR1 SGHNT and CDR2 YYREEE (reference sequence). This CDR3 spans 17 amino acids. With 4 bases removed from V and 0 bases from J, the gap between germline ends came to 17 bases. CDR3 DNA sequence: TGTGCCAGCAGCCAAGTGGGCAGGGAAAACTCTGGAAACACCATATATTTT. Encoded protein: CASSQVGRENSGNTIYF.

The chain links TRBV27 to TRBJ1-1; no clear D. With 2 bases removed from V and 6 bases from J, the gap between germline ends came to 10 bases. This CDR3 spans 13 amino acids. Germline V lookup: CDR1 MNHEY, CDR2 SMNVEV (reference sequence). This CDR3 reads CASSLNGDAEAFF. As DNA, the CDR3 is TGTGCCAGCAGTTTAAACGGAGACGCTGAAGCTTTCTTT.

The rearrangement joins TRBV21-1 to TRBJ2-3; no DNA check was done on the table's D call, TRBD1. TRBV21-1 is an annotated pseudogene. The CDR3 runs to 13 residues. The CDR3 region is CASPGQGKDTQYF. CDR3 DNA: TGTGCCAGCCCGGGACAGGGAAAGGATACGCAGTATTTT.

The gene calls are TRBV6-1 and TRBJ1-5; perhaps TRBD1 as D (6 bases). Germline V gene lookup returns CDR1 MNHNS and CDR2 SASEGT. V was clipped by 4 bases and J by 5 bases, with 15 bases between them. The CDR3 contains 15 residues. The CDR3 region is CASSAMGGADQPQHF. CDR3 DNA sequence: TGTGCCAGCAGTGCTATGGGGGGGGCGGATCAGCCCCAGCATTTT.

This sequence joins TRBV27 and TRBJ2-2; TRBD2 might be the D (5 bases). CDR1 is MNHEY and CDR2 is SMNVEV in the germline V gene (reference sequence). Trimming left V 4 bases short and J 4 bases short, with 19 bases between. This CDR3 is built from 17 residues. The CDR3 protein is CASSSPLTMWGTGELFF. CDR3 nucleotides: TGTGCCAGCAGTTCTCCCTTGACTATGTGGGGCACCGGGGAGCTGTTTTTT.

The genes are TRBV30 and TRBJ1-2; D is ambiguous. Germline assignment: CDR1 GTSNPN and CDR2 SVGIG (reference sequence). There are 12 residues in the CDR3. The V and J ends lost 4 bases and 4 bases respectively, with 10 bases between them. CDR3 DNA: TGTGCCTGGACCAAGGGATCCTATGGCTACACCTTC. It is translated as CAWTKGSYGYTF.

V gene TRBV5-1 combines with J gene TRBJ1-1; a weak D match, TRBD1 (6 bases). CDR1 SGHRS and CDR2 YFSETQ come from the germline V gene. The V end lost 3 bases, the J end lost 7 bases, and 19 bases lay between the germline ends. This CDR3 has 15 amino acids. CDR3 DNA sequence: TGCGCCAGCAGCTACTGGGGGGCGGGCCATCTTGAAGCTTTCTTT. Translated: CASSYWGAGHLEAFF.

CDR3 amino acids: CASRPWEGASQHF. The CDR3 nucleotides are TGTGCCAGCAGGCCATGGGAGGGGGCGTCCCAGCATTTT. The V and J genes are TRBV6-1 and TRBJ1-5; 7 bases are shared with TRBD1. This CDR3 has 13 residues. V lost 6 bases to trimming and J lost 11 bases; unmatched junction nucleotides: 10. The germline CDR1 and CDR2 sequences are MNHNS and SASEGT.

CDR3 amino acids: CASSILGGSVNEQFF. DNA for the CDR3: TGTGCCAGTAGTATTCTGGGCGGGAGTGTCAATGAGCAGTTCTTC. The chain couples TRBV19 to TRBJ2-1; 7 positions match TRBD2. Germline CDR1 LNHDA, CDR2 SQIVND (reference sequence). The length of the CDR3 is 15 residues. The J segment lost 6 bases and the V segment lost 3 bases, leaving 8 bases of the junction unmatched.

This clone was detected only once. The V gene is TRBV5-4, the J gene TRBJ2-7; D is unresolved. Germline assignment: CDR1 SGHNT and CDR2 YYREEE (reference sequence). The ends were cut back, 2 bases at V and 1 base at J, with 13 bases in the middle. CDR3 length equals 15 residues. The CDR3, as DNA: TGTGCCAGCAGCTTAGCATCGACTGTTTCCTACGAGCAGTACTTC. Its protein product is CASSLASTVSYEQYF.

CDR3 nucleotide sequence: TGCAGCGCCTCCCCAGCGGGAGTATCGGGGGAGACCCAGTACTTC. Translating it yields CSASPAGVSGETQYF. The V and J genes are TRBV29-1 and TRBJ2-5; 8 nucleotides line up with TRBD2. V dropped 7 bases and J dropped 5; count of bases not matched to a gene: 15. CDR3 length: 15 residues. CDR1 is SQVTM and CDR2 is ANQGSEA in the germline V gene.

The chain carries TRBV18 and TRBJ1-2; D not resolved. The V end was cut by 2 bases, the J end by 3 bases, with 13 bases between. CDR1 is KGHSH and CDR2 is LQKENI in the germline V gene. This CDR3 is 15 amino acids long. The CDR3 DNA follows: TGTGCCAGCTCACCATCATCAGGCGCCGACTATGGCTACACCTTC. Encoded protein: CASSPSSGADYGYTF.

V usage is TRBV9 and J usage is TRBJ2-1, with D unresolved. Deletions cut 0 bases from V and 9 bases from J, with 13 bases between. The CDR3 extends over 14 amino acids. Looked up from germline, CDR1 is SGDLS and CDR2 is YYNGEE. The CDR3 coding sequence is TGTGCCAGCAGCGTAGTTCCAGCCCCGGGTGAGCAGTTCTTC. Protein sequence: CASSVVPAPGEQFF.

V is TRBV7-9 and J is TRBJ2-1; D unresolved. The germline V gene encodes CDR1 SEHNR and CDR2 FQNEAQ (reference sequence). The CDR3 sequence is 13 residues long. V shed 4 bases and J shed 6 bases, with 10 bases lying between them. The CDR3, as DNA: TGTGCCAGCAGCTCTCTCTCTCGCAATGAGCAGTTCTTC. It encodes CASSSLSRNEQFF.

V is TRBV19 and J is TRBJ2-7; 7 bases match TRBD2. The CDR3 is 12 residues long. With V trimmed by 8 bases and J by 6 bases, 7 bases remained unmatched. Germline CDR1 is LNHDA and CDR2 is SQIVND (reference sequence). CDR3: CASLRGRFEQYV. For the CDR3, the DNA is TGTGCCAGTCTGCGCGGGAGATTCGAGCAGTACGTC.

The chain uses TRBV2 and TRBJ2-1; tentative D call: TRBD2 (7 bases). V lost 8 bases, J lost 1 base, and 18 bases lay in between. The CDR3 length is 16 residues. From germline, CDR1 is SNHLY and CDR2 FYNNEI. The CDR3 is CASAATGGASYNEQFF. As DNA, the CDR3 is TGTGCCAGCGCTGCAACTGGGGGGGCGTCCTACAATGAGCAGTTCTTC.

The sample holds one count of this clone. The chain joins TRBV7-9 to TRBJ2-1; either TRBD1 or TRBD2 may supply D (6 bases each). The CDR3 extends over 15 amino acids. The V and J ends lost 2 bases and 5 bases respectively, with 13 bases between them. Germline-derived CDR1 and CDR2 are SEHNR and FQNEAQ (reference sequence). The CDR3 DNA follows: TGTGCCAGCAGCTTAAATGTGGGGGGCCACAATGAGCAGTTCTTC. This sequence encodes CASSLNVGGHNEQFF. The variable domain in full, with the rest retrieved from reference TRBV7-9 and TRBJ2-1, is DTGVSQNPRHKITKRGQNVTFRCDPISEHNRLYWYRQTLGQGPEFLTYFQNEAQLEKSRLLSDRFSAERPKGSFSTLEIQRTEQGDSAMYLCASSLNVGGHNEQFFGPGTRLTVL.

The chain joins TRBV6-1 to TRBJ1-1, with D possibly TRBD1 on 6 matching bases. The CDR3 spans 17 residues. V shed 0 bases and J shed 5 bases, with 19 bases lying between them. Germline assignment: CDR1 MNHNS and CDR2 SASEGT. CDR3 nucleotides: TGTGCCAGCAGTGAAGCGCGGGGGGCAGGGACCAATACTGAAGCTTTCTTT. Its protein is CASSEARGAGTNTEAFF.

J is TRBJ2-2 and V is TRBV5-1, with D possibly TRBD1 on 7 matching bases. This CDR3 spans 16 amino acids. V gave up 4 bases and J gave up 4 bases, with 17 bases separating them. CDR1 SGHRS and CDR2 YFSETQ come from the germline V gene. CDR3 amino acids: CASSVQGRGGTGELFF. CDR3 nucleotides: TGCGCCAGCAGCGTACAGGGGCGGGGAGGCACCGGGGAGCTGTTTTTT.